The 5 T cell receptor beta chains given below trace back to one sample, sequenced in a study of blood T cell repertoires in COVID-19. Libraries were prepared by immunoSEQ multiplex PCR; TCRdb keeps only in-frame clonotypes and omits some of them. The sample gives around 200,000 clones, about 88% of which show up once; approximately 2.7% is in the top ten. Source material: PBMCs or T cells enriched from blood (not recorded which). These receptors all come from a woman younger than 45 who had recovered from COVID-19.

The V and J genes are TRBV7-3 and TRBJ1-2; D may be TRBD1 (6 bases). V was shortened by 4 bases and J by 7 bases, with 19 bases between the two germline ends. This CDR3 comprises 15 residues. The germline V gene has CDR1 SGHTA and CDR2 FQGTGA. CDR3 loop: CASSSKPGEGSGYTF. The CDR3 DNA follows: TGTGCCAGCAGCTCAAAGCCAGGGGAAGGGAGTGGCTACACCTTC.

CDR3 amino acids: CASSPYGTGTTGYTF. CDR3 DNA sequence: TGTGCCAGCAGCCCATACGGGACAGGGACAACTGGCTACACCTTC. The chain combines TRBV6-6 with TRBJ1-2; 9 positions agree with TRBD1. The CDR3 sequence is 15 residues long. With V trimmed by 6 bases and J by 7 bases, 12 bases remained unmatched. The V gene's germline CDR1 is MNHNY and CDR2 SVGAGI (reference sequence).

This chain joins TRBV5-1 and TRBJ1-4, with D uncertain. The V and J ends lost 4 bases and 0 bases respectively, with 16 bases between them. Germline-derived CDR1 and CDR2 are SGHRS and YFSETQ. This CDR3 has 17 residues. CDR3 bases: TGCGCCAGCAGCGAGACCCCGGCGGGATCAACTAATGAAAAACTGTTTTTT. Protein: CASSETPAGSTNEKLFF.

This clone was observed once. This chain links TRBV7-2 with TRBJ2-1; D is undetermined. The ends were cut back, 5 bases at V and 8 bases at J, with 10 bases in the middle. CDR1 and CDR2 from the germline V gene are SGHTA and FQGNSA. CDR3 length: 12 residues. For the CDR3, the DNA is TGTGCCAGCAGCGTTAGCCCCCATGAGCAGTTCTTC. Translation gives CASSVSPHEQFF.

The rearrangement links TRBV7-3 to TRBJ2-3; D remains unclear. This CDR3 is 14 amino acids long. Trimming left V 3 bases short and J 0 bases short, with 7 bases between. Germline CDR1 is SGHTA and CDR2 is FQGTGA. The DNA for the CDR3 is TGTGCCAGCAGCTTGTTAACTAGCACAGATACGCAGTATTTT. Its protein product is CASSLLTSTDTQYF.